This T cell receptor beta chain comes out of a study of blood T cells in healthy people across ages. In germline, CDR1 is SGHTA, CDR2 FQGTGA. CDR3 size: 17 residues. The V segment lost 5 bases and the J segment 3 bases; nucleotides outside the gene matches: 11. Samples each yielded at least 5 micrograms of total RNA. Through a sample-barcoded 5' primer and a J-beta primer mix, a second PCR was run for roughly 6 to 12 cycles. TCRdb passed the 5' RACE reads through MiXCR, listing each CDR3 protein once. The sample contains about 1.5 million distinct CDR3 sequences, approximately 39% of which appear only once. This clonotype was recorded a few times.

The clonotype comes from a young woman in good health. The chain joins TRBV7-3 to TRBJ2-3; 10 nucleotides match TRBD2. The material sequenced was blood. The CDR3 DNA sequence: TGTGCCAGCAGCCTGCAACCCGGACTAGCGGTAACAGATACGCAGTATTTT. It translates to CASSLQPGLAVTDTQYF.